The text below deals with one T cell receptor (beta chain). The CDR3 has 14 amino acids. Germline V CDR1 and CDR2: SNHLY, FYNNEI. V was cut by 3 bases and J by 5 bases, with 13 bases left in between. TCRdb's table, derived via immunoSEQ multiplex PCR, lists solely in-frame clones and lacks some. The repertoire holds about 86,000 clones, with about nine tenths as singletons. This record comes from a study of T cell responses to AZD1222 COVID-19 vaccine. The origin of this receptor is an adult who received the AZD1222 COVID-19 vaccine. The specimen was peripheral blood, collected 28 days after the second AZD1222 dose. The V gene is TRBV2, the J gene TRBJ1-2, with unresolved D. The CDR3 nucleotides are TGTGCCAGCAGTGAGGCCTCGGGAGGATATGGCTACACCTTC. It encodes CASSEASGGYGYTF.